The 8 T cell receptor beta chains presented below share a single source sample, sequenced in a study of blood T cell repertoires in COVID-19. Data came from immunoSEQ multiplex PCR; TCRdb stores just in-frame clones and leaves some out. The table records 200,000 to 300,000 clones, roughly 84% of them present only once. The sequenced material came from peripheral blood. The source is a woman in her thirties or forties who had recovered from COVID-19.

This clone was observed a few times. J is TRBJ1-1 and V is TRBV11-1, with D possibly being TRBD1 (6 bases). V lost 5 bases and J lost 5, with 18 bases in between. The CDR3 loop spans 15 amino acids. Germline V CDR1 and CDR2: SGHAT, FQDESV (reference sequence). The CDR3 DNA is TGTGCCAGCAGCATTACCGACCAGGGGATAACTGAAGCTTTCTTT. This sequence encodes CASSITDQGITEAFF.

The gene calls are TRBV27 and TRBJ2-5, with D unresolved. Trimming shortened V by 5 bases and J by 5 bases, and 12 bases separated the two germline ends. Germline CDR1 MNHEY, CDR2 SMNVEV (reference sequence). CDR3 size: 13 residues. CDR3 DNA: TGTGCCAGCAGTATATTCGAGAGGGAGACCCAGTACTTC. Encoded protein: CASSIFERETQYF.

The chain couples TRBV28 to TRBJ2-7, with 8 positions matching TRBD1. With 6 bases clipped from V and 2 bases from J, the junction kept 12 bases outside the gene matches. The CDR3 runs to 16 residues. Germline CDR1 MDHEN, CDR2 SYDVKM. This chain's CDR3 is CASSPPNRGFPYEQYF. CDR3 nucleotide sequence: TGTGCCAGCAGCCCACCCAACAGGGGGTTCCCCTACGAGCAGTACTTC.

CDR3 sequence: CASSYLSGNTIYF. CDR3 bases: TGTGCCAGTAGCTACCTCTCTGGAAACACCATATATTTT. The chain links TRBV19 to TRBJ1-3; D is unresolved. The CDR3 covers 13 residues. The germline V and J ends were trimmed by 6 bases and 0 bases, with 6 bases remaining between them. Germline loops: CDR1 LNHDA, CDR2 SQIVND (reference sequence).

V is TRBV5-1 and J is TRBJ1-4, with TRBD1 identical over 8 bases. Losses at the gene ends were 7 bases for V and 8 bases for J; bases not matched to a gene: 10. CDR1 and CDR2 from the germline V gene are SGHRS and YFSETQ. The CDR3 extends over 14 amino acids. The CDR3 DNA sequence: TGCGCCAGCCGGACAGGGTATTTTCGAGAAAAACTGTTTTTT. The encoded protein is CASRTGYFREKLFF.

The J gene is TRBJ1-2, the V gene TRBV11-3; D perhaps matches TRBD1 (6 bases). The germline gives CDR1 SGHNT, CDR2 YENEEA. With 5 bases removed from V and 2 bases from J, the gap between germline ends came to 9 bases. This CDR3 is 13 amino acids long. The CDR3 region has the DNA TGTGCCAGCAGCAATACAGGGAACTATGGCTACACCTTC. Protein sequence: CASSNTGNYGYTF. Complete variable domain (other parts from reference TRBV11-3 and TRBJ1-2): EAGVVQSPRYKIIEKKQPVAFWCNPISGHNTLYWYLQNLGQGPELLIRYENEEAVDDSQLPKDRFSAERLKGVDSTLKIQPAELGDSAVYLCASSNTGNYGYTFGSGTRLTVV.

The chain recombines TRBV5-1 with TRBJ1-2, with a weak D call TRBD1 (5 bases). V was clipped by 5 bases and J by 4 bases, with 21 bases between them. The CDR3 contains 16 residues. CDR1 and CDR2 from the germline V gene are SGHRS and YFSETQ. The CDR3 coding sequence is TGCGCCAGCAGTCTCACCGGGGGGTCCGTGAGCTATGGCTACACCTTC. Its protein product is CASSLTGGSVSYGYTF.

The chain joins TRBV11-2 to TRBJ2-1, with D uncertain. CDR3 size: 13 residues. Trimming left V 7 bases short and J 9 bases short, with 16 bases between. Germline CDR1 is SGHAT and CDR2 is FQNNGV. CDR3 coding DNA: TGTGCCAGCACCCCCGAGCAAGTTAGTGAGCAGTTCTTC. Amino acids: CASTPEQVSEQFF.